This T cell receptor beta chain comes out of a study of CD8+ T cells in alopecia areata. Study results and caveats: An increase in clonality over normal scalp was evident in lesional scalp, especially alopecia totalis/universalis.

The CDR3 covers 13 residues. Per germline, CDR1 SQVTM and CDR2 ANQGSEA. V gave up 3 bases and J gave up 6 bases; unmatched junction bases: 1. The authors extracted RNA and reverse transcribed it into cDNA as the sequencing template. The protocol was immunoSEQ multiplex PCR, while the TCRdb copy is restricted to in-frame clones and leaves out a portion. Of around 120,000 clones listed, about three fifths are singletons. The treatment is: oral pan-JAK inhibitor, 5-10 mg twice daily. On this clone: Its target is not known.

The chain carries TRBV29-1 and TRBJ1-4, with 10 bases aligning to TRBD1. The source is a human donor with alopecia areata. Sample: CD8+ T cells sorted from blood, taken at week 4, from a patient treated with tofacitinib. The CDR3 loop is CSVEGQGHEKLFF. For the CDR3, the DNA is TGCAGCGTTGAGGGACAGGGGCATGAAAAACTGTTTTTT.